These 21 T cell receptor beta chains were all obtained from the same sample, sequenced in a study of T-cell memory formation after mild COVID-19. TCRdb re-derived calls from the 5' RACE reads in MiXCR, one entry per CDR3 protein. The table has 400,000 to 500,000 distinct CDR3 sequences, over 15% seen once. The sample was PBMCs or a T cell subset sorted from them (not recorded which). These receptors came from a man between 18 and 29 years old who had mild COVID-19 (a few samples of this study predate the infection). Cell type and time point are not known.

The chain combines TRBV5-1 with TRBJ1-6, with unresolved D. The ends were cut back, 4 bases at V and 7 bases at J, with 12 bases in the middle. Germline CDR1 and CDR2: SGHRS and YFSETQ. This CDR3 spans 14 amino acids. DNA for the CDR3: TGCGCCAGCAGCGGTGGGAACCTAAATTCACCCCTCCACTTT. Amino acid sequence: CASSGGNLNSPLHF.

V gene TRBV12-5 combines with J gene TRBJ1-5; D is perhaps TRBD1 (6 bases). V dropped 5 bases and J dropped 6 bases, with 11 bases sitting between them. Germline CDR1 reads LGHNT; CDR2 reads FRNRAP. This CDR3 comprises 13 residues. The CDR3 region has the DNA TGTGCTAGTGGTACATGGACAGCTCAGCCCCAGCATTTT. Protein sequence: CASGTWTAQPQHF.

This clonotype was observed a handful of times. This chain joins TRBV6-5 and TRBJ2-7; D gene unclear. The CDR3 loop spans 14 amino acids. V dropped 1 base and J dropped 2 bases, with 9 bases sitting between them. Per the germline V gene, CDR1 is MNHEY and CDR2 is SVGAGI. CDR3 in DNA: TGTGCCAGCAGTTACTTGGTCAGACCCTACGAGCAGTACTTC. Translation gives CASSYLVRPYEQYF.

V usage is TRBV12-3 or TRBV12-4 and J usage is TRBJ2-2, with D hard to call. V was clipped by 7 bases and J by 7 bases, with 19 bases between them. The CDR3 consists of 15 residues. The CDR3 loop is CASNDRPGIGGELFF. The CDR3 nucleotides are TGTGCCAGCAACGACCGCCCCGGAATTGGCGGGGAGCTGTTTTTT.

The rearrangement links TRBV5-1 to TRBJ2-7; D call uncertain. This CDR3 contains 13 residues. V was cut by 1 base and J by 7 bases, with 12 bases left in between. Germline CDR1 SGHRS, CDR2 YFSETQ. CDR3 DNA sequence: TGCGCCAGCAGCTTGTCATTAAGTACAGAGCAGTACGTC. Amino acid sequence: CASSLSLSTEQYV.

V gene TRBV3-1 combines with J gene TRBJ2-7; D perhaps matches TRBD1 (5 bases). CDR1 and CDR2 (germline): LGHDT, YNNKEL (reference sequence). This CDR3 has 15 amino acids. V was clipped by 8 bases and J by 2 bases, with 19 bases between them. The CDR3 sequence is CASPLPRDRTYEQYV. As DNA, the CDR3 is TGTGCCAGCCCATTACCTCGCGACAGAACCTACGAGCAGTACGTC.

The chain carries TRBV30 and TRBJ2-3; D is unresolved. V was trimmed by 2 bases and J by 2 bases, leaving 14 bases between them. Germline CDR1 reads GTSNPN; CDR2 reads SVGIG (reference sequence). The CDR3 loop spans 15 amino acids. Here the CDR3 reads CAWSYGSGPTDTQYF. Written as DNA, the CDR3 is TGTGCCTGGAGTTACGGGTCAGGACCCACAGATACGCAGTATTTT.

The CDR3 bases are TGTGCCAGCAGCTCCCCGGAGGGGGCTGTGAACACTGAAGCTTTCTTT. Amino acid sequence: CASSSPEGAVNTEAFF. J is TRBJ1-1 and V is TRBV5-6; 7 nucleotides match TRBD1. Trimming took 3 bases from V and 0 from J; bases not matched to a gene: 8. There are 16 residues in the CDR3. CDR1 and CDR2 from the germline V gene are SGHDT and YYEEEE.

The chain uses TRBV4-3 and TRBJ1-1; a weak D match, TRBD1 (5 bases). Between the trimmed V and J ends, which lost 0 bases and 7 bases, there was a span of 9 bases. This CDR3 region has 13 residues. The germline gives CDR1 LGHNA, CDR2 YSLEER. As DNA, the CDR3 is TGCGCCAGCAGCCAAGAGGGGGACTTTGAAGCTTTCTTT. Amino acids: CASSQEGDFEAFF.

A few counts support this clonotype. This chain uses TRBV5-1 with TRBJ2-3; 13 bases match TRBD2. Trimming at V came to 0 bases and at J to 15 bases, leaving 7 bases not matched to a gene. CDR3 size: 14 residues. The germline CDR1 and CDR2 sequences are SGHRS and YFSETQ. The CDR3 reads CASSLAGTSGVNYF. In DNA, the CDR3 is TGCGCCAGCAGCTTGGCCGGGACTAGCGGGGTAAATTATTTT.

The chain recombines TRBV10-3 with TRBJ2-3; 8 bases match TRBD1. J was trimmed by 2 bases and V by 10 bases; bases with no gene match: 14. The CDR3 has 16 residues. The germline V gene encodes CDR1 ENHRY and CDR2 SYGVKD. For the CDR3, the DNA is TGTGCCACGACAGGGGAGGTGGGGGTTTCCACAGATACGCAGTATTTT. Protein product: CATTGEVGVSTDTQYF.

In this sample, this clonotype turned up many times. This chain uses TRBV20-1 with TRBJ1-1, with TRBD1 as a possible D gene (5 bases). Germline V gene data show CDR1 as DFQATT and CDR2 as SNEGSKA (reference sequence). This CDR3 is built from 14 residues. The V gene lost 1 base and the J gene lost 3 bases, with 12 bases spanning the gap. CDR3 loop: CSARGGSRDTEAFF. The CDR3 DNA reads TGCAGTGCTAGAGGGGGGTCGAGAGACACTGAAGCTTTCTTT.

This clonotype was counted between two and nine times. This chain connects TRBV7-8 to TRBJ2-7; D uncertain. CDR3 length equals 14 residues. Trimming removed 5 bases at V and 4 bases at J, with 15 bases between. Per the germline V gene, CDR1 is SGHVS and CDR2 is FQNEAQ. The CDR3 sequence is CASSAPLSWYEQYV. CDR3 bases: TGTGCCAGCAGCGCCCCGCTTAGCTGGTACGAGCAGTACGTC.

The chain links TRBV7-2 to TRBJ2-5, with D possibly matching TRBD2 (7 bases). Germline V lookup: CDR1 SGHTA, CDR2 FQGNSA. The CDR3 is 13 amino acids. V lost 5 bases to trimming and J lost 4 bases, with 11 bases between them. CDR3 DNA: TGTGCCAGCAGCCGGGGGGCCGCAGAGACCCAGTACTTC. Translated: CASSRGAAETQYF.

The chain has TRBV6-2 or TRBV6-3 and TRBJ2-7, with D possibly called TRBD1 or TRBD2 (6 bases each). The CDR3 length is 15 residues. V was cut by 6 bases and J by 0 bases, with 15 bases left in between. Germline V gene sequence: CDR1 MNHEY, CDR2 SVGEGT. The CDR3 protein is CASSPRGRNSYEQYF. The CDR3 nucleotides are TGTGCCAGCAGCCCGAGGGGGAGGAACTCCTACGAGCAGTACTTC.

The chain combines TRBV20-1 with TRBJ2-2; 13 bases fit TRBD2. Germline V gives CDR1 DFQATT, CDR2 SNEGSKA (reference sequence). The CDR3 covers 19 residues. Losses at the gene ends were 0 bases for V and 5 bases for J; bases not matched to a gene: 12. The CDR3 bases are TGCAGTGCTAGAGATCCCCAGACTAGCGGGGGGCCGCGTACCGGGGAGCTGTTTTTT. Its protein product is CSARDPQTSGGPRTGELFF.

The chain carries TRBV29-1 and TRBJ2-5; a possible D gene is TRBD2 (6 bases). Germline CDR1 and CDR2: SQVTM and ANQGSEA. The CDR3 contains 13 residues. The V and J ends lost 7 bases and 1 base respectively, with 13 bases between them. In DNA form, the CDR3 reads TGCAGCGGGAAGGGACTTCTCCAAGAGACCCAGTACTTC. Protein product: CSGKGLLQETQYF.

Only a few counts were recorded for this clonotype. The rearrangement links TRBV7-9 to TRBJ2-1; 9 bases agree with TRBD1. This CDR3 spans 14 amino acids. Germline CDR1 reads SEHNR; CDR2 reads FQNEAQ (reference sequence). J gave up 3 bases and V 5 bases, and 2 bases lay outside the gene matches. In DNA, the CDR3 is TGTGCCAGCAGCCGGACAGGGGACTACAATGAGCAGTTCTTC. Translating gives CASSRTGDYNEQFF.

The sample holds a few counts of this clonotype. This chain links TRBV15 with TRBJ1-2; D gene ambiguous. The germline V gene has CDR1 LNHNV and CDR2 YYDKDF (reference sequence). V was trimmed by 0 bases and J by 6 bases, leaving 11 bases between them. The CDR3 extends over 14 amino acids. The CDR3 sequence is CATSRDRQRHGYTF. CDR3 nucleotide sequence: TGTGCCACCAGCAGAGATCGCCAACGTCATGGCTACACCTTC.

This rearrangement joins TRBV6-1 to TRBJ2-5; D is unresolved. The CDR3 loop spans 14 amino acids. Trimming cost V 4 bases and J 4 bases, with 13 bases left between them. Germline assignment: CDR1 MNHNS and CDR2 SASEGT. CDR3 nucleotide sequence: TGTGCCAGCAGTGCCGACTCGGAAAGAGAGACCCAGTACTTC. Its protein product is CASSADSERETQYF.

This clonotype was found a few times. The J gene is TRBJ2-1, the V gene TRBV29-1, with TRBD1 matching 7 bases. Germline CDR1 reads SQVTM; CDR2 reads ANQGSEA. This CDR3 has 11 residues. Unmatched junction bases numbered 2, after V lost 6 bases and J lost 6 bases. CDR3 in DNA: TGCAGCGTGGCAGGGGGCAATGAGCAGTTCTTC. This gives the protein CSVAGGNEQFF.